This T cell receptor beta chain stems from a study of T-cell memory formation after mild COVID-19. Trimming stripped 6 bases from V and 5 bases from J, with 22 bases between. This CDR3 is 16 amino acids long. The germline gives CDR1 MNHNS, CDR2 SASEGT. From the 5' RACE reads, TCRdb called clonotypes with MiXCR, one entry per CDR3 protein. The sample shows roughly 350,000 distinct CDR3 sequences, around 28% of them seen only once. This TCR came from an adult woman who had mild COVID-19 (a few samples of this study predate the infection). Cell type and time point are not known. The chain has TRBV6-1 and TRBJ2-5; D remains unclear. The specimen was PBMCs or a T cell subset sorted from them (not recorded which). The CDR3 bases are TGTGCCAGCAGACTCGCAACCAAACGTCGGTGGGAGACCCAGTACTTC. Translating it yields CASRLATKRRWETQYF.